Reported below is one TCR beta chain. Its target is not known. This specimen comes from a study of CD8+CD57+ T cells in acquired aplastic anemia. Sequencing involved patients with CD8+CD57+ cell expansion previously shown by flow cytometry. Among the patients, all had severe acquired aplastic anemia. Researchers used genomic DNA as the template to profile TCR beta VDJ and CDR3. TCRdb called the reads again in MiXCR, with one record for every CDR3 protein. Of some 160,000 distinct CDR3 sequences listed, more than 45% are singletons. The V and J ends lost 4 bases and 3 bases respectively, with 13 bases between them. CDR1 and CDR2 from the germline V gene are SGDLS and YYNGEE. The CDR3 spans 14 residues. The study's findings and limits: CD8+ Simpson's diversity showed no significant patient-control difference.

The chain employs TRBV9 and TRBJ2-5; D could derive from TRBD1 or TRBD2 (5 bases each). Sequencing was done on a sample of sorted CD4+, CD8+, or CD8+CD57+ T cells (not recorded which) from PBMCs. The sequence came from a human donor with aplastic anemia. The CDR3 here is CASSPRGREETQYF. CDR3 DNA sequence: TGTGCCAGCAGCCCGAGGGGCAGGGAAGAGACCCAGTACTTC.